This is a list of T cell receptor beta chains from one sample in a study of OX40 agonist ivuxolimab in advanced cancers. The repertoire was sequenced with immunoSEQ multiplex PCR; TCRdb's copy has only in-frame clones and lacks some. The sample holds fewer than 50,000 clones; about 80% are singletons and the top ten take around an eighth. The input for sequencing was CD4+ or CD8+ T cells sorted from blood, taken in a trial of the OX40 agonist ivuxolimab. The source is an adult with an advanced solid tumor such as melanoma, head and neck, liver or kidney cancer. The CDR3 runs from the conserved cysteine through the conserved F or W. A D gene is named only where the DNA matches it firmly. Expanded clones are given a class, and other clones once, few, many or no size at all.

CASSRPIAGGLEQYF	TRBV6-5	TRBD2	.
CASSARTSGSNEQFF	TRBV4-2	TRBD2	.
CASSPQGSGYEQYF	TRBV11-2	.	.
CAWSVWGYSYEQYF	TRBV30	.	.
CASSSGTGVQPQHF	TRBV28	TRBD1	.
CASSHIDRINTEAFF	TRBV4-1	.	.
CASSPGLAGEHRIF	TRBV18	TRBD2	.
CASSSTSGYNNEQFF	TRBV28	TRBD2	.
CAWSGVAGHYNEQFF	TRBV30	TRBD2	once
CASTLQILAPHYEQYF	TRBV27	.	.
CASSLGTGHEKLFF	TRBV7-8	TRBD1	.
CASSQERVDTQYF	TRBV4-3	.	.
CSVVEGGTPFNEQFF	TRBV29-1	.	.
CASSPGSIYEQYF	TRBV5-4	.	few
CAISEGYNFEQYF	TRBV10-3	.	.
CASSPRGGGEQFF	TRBV7-3	.	.